Each of the 13 T cell receptor beta chains below was sequenced from the same sample in a study of shared T cell receptors in the human thymus. Assay used: immunoSEQ multiplex PCR; TCRdb lists only in-frame clones, some missing. The top ten clones hold about 0.014% of a sample with hundreds of thousands of clones, around 78% of them seen once. This sample was also put to use in a study of human thymus T cells.

The sample was thymocytes. All receptors derive from a boy under two years old with a congenital heart defect.

The chain employs TRBV5-1 and TRBJ2-7, with 8 bases matching TRBD2. The germline V gene has CDR1 SGHRS and CDR2 YFSETQ. The CDR3 has 16 amino acids. V was pared by 7 bases and J by 1 base, with 13 bases of the junction left unmatched. The CDR3 sequence is CASGRLDSGGSYEQYF. CDR3 nucleotide sequence: TGCGCCAGCGGCCGGCTCGACAGCGGGGGATCCTACGAGCAGTACTTC.

The CDR3 here is CASSLTGRSTYEQYF. In DNA, the CDR3 is TGTGCCAGCAGTTTAACGGGTAGATCTACTTACGAGCAGTACTTC. The rearrangement links TRBV27 to TRBJ2-7; D is unclear. Trimming shortened V by 2 bases and J by 4 bases, and 15 bases separated the two germline ends. The germline V gene has CDR1 MNHEY and CDR2 SMNVEV (reference sequence). This CDR3 region has 15 residues.

The chain couples TRBV15 to TRBJ2-7; 7 bases align to TRBD2. J gave up 3 bases and V 1 base, and 9 bases lay outside the gene matches. This CDR3 spans 16 amino acids. Germline V gene data show CDR1 as LNHNV and CDR2 as YYDKDF (reference sequence). CDR3 DNA: TGTGCCACCAGCAGAGGGGGGAGGGAGGCCCTCTACGAGCAGTACTTC. Its translation: CATSRGGREALYEQYF. Filled out from reference TRBV15 and TRBJ2-7, the complete variable domain reads DAMVIQNPRYQVTQFGKPVTLSCSQTLNHNVMYWYQQKSSQAPKLLFHYYDKDFNNEADTPDNFQSRRPNTSFCFLDIRSPGLGDTAMYLCATSRGGREALYEQYFGPGTRLTVT.

The sample holds one count of this clone. The chain has TRBV5-8 and TRBJ1-5, with TRBD1 as a possible D gene (5 bases). Germline-derived CDR1 and CDR2 are SGHTS and YDEGEE. The CDR3 contains 16 residues. V was cut by 0 bases and J by 0 bases, with 10 bases left in between. CDR3 loop: CASSLGQLYSNQPQHF. The CDR3 region has the DNA TGTGCCAGCAGCTTGGGACAGCTTTATAGCAATCAGCCCCAGCATTTT. Full variable domain (remainder filled in from reference TRBV5-8 and TRBJ1-5): EAGVTQSPTHLIKTRGQQATLRCSPISGHTSVYWYQQALGLGLQFLLWYDEGEERNRGNFPPRFSGRQFPNYSSELNVNALELEDSALYLCASSLGQLYSNQPQHFGDGTRLSIL.

The chain recombines TRBV4-3 with TRBJ2-7, with 8 bases that match TRBD2. CDR1 and CDR2 (germline): LGHNA, YSLEER. The V segment lost 3 bases and the J segment 7 bases; nucleotides outside the gene matches: 11. The CDR3 consists of 15 residues. The CDR3 DNA reads TGCGCCAGCAGCCACCTACGGACTAGCACGGGAGAGCAGTACTTC. Translation: CASSHLRTSTGEQYF.

The rearrangement uses TRBV29-1 and TRBJ2-2; 12 nucleotides agree with TRBD1. J was trimmed by 7 bases and V by 7 bases; bases with no gene match: 7. Germline V lookup: CDR1 SQVTM, CDR2 ANQGSEA. The CDR3 spans 14 residues. CDR3 residues: CSARDRGRSGELFF. The CDR3 DNA follows: TGCAGCGCGAGGGACAGGGGGCGTAGCGGGGAGCTGTTTTTT.

There are a few counts of this clone. The chain carries TRBV7-8 and TRBJ2-1, with 9 bases aligning to TRBD2. The germline gives CDR1 SGHVS, CDR2 FQNEAQ. V lost 4 bases to trimming and J lost 7 bases; unmatched junction nucleotides: 29. The CDR3 extends over 22 amino acids. CDR3 sequence (DNA): TGTGCCAGCAGCTCAAGTTCGCGTCAGATAAAAAGGGTTAGCGGGAGTTGGAATGAGCAGTTCTTC. Encoded protein: CASSSSSRQIKRVSGSWNEQFF.

The rearrangement uses TRBV27 and TRBJ1-1, with D tentatively TRBD1 (6 bases). Looked up from germline, CDR1 is MNHEY and CDR2 is SMNVEV (reference sequence). The CDR3 sequence is 13 residues long. V shed 4 bases and J shed 4 bases, with 10 bases lying between them. CDR3 sequence reads: CASSYRAVTEAFF. Here the CDR3 DNA reads TGTGCCAGCAGTTACAGGGCGGTCACTGAAGCTTTCTTT.

The V and J genes are TRBV2 and TRBJ2-2; 12 bases fit TRBD1. The CDR3 spans 17 residues. Germline CDR1 reads SNHLY; CDR2 reads FYNNEI. The junction had 6 bases not matched to a gene; V was cut back by 6 bases and J by 1 base. CDR3 nucleotides: TGTGCCAGCAGCGTCGGGACAGGGGGCCTGAACACCGGGGAGCTGTTTTTT. Encoded protein: CASSVGTGGLNTGELFF.

This rearrangement joins TRBV27 to TRBJ1-2; D possibly corresponds to TRBD1 (6 bases). CDR3 length: 15 amino acids. Trimming left V 3 bases short and J 6 bases short, with 17 bases between. Germline V gene lookup returns CDR1 MNHEY and CDR2 SMNVEV (reference sequence). CDR3 protein: CASSFSPRQGNGYTF. The CDR3 DNA reads TGTGCCAGCAGTTTCTCTCCTCGGCAGGGGAATGGCTACACCTTC.

This chain joins TRBV30 and TRBJ2-2; weak D call: TRBD2 (5 bases). The CDR3 is made up of 14 amino acids. Between the trimmed V and J ends, which lost 2 bases and 4 bases, there was a span of 11 bases. CDR1 and CDR2 (germline): GTSNPN, SVGIG (reference sequence). The CDR3 reads CAWSRGRGTGELFF. CDR3 in DNA: TGTGCCTGGAGTAGAGGTCGGGGCACCGGGGAGCTGTTTTTT.

With regard to this clone: Its ends do not fully match the called genes, so a read error is possible. The genes are TRBV15 and TRBJ1-5; D possibly corresponds to TRBD1 (6 bases). The CDR3 totals 16 residues. Germline CDR1 reads LNHNV; CDR2 reads YYDKDF (reference sequence). For the CDR3, the DNA is TGTGCCCCCAGCAGAGATCGTACAGGGAGAAGCCAGCCCCAGCATTTT. Its translation: CAPSRDRTGRSQPQHF. Filled out from reference TRBV15 and TRBJ1-5, the complete variable domain reads DAMVIQNPRYQVTQFGKPVTLSCSQTLNHNVMYWYQQKSSQAPKLLFHYYDKDFNNEADTPDNFQSRRPNTSFCFLDIRSPGLGDTAMYLCAPSRDRTGRSQPQHFGDGTRLSIL.

The genes are TRBV5-5 and TRBJ2-5; 8 nucleotides align to TRBD2. CDR3 length: 17 residues. From germline, CDR1 is SGHKS and CDR2 YYEKEE (reference sequence). With 3 bases clipped from V and 2 bases from J, the junction kept 12 bases outside the gene matches. The CDR3 region is CASSSGVMVAGQETQYF. The DNA of the CDR3 is TGTGCCAGCAGCTCGGGGGTGATGGTAGCGGGGCAAGAGACCCAGTACTTC.